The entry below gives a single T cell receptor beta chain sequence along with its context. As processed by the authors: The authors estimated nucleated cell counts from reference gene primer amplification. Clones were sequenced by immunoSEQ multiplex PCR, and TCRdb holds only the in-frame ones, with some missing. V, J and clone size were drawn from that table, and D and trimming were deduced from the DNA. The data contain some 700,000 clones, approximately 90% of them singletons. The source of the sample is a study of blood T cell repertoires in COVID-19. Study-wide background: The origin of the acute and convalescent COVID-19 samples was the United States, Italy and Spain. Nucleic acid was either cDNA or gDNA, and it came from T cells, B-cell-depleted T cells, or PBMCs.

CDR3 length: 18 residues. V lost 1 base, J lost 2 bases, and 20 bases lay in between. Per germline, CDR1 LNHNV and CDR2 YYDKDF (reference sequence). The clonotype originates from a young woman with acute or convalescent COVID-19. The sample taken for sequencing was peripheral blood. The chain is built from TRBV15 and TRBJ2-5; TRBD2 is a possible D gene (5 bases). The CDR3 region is CATSRGRLRSEIQETQYF. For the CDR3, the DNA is TGTGCCACCAGCAGAGGGCGCCTCCGTAGCGAAATACAAGAGACCCAGTACTTC.